Following are 15 T cell receptor beta chains from one sample sequenced in a study of naive and memory T cell subsets. An equimolar mix of two oligonucleotides served as the beta constant-region primer for TRBC1 and TRBC2. TCRdb reprocessed the UMI-ligation and nested PCR reads via MiXCR and lists one record per CDR3 protein. The table has tens of thousands of distinct CDR3 sequences, less than 15% seen once. Sequenced: central memory CD4+ T cells from blood. The receptors derive from a human donor in good health.

The CDR3 DNA is TGTGCCAGCAGTTCCGGGACAGGGAGAGGCTACACCTTC. It yields the protein CASSSGTGRGYTF. The chain couples TRBV12-3 or TRBV12-4 to TRBJ1-2, with 9 bases that match TRBD1. The CDR3 sequence is 13 residues long. The V segment lost 4 bases and the J segment 8 bases; nucleotides outside the gene matches: 5.

This clonotype was observed at least ten times. The chain couples TRBV5-4 to TRBJ2-3; D remains ambiguous. The CDR3 covers 14 residues. Germline CDR1 reads SGHNT; CDR2 reads YYREEE (reference sequence). Between the trimmed V and J ends, which lost 0 bases and 7 bases, there was a span of 12 bases. The CDR3 DNA reads TGTGCCAGCAGCTTGGCCGGCGCCCCCAATACGCAGTATTTT. Translation: CASSLAGAPNTQYF.

This clonotype was found many times. The chain has TRBV7-7 and TRBJ2-7, with TRBD1 matching 12 bases. Germline V gives CDR1 SSHAT, CDR2 FNYEAQ (reference sequence). Trimming at V came to 5 bases and at J to 4 bases, leaving 6 bases not matched to a gene. The length of the CDR3 is 15 residues. This CDR3 reads CASSVGQGAQYEQYF. CDR3 in DNA: TGTGCCAGCAGCGTGGGACAGGGGGCGCAATACGAGCAGTACTTC.

J is TRBJ2-7 and V is TRBV18, with D unclear. The CDR3 loop spans 14 amino acids. V was pared by 3 bases and J by 3 bases, with 12 bases between. Germline CDR1 KGHSH, CDR2 LQKENI. The CDR3 sequence: CASSPPTDLYEQYF. The CDR3 nucleotides read TGTGCCAGCTCACCCCCAACGGACCTCTACGAGCAGTACTTC. Supplemented by reference TRBV18 and TRBJ2-7, the full variable domain reads NAGVMQNPRHLVRRRGQEARLRCSPMKGHSHVYWYRQLPEEGLKFMVYLQKENIIDESGMPKERFSAEFPKEGPSILRIQQVVRGDSAAYFCASSPPTDLYEQYFGPGTRLTVT.

This clonotype has a handful of counts. The chain carries TRBV27 and TRBJ2-2, with 9 nucleotides matching TRBD2. The germline V gene has CDR1 MNHEY and CDR2 SMNVEV (reference sequence). The CDR3 is 15 amino acids. Losses at the gene ends were 6 bases for V and 4 bases for J; bases not matched to a gene: 6. CDR3 residues: CASRQAGGSTGELFF. Here the CDR3 DNA reads TGTGCCAGCAGACAAGCGGGAGGAAGCACCGGGGAGCTGTTTTTT.

This clonotype was recorded many times. Written as DNA, the CDR3 is TGCGCCAGCAGCCCCCAAGAGGGGGCTAGCGGAGGGTTACTTGATGAGCAGTTCTTC. Encoded protein: CASSPQEGASGGLLDEQFF. V gene TRBV4-1 combines with J gene TRBJ2-1; D could derive from TRBD1 or TRBD2 (7 bases each). The V gene lost 4 bases and the J gene lost 8 bases, with 30 bases spanning the gap. The CDR3 has 19 residues. The germline V gene encodes CDR1 MGHRA and CDR2 YSYEKL.

The rearrangement uses TRBV7-2 and TRBJ2-2, with 10 nucleotides matching TRBD2. CDR3 length equals 15 residues. V trimming: 1 base; J trimming: 5 bases; junction bases outside the gene matches: 1. The V gene's germline CDR1 is SGHTA and CDR2 FQGNSA. The CDR3, as DNA: TGTGCCAGCAGCTTAGAACTAGCGGGAACCGGGGAGCTGTTTTTT. Translation gives CASSLELAGTGELFF.

By its share, this clonotype is medium-sized. The chain recombines TRBV29-1 with TRBJ2-5; D not resolved. Germline-derived CDR1 and CDR2 are SQVTM and ANQGSEA. Trimming cost V 2 bases and J 4 bases, with 8 bases left between them. The CDR3 length is 12 residues. The CDR3 DNA reads as TGCAGCGTTGAACCGGCTGCAGAGACCCAGTACTTC. This gives the protein CSVEPAAETQYF.

The chain is built from TRBV6-2 or TRBV6-3 and TRBJ2-4; 7 nucleotides align to TRBD2. Germline CDR1 is MNHEY and CDR2 is SVGEGT. CDR3 size: 17 residues. After removal of 1 base from V and 4 bases from J, the junction contained 10 bases not matched to a gene. CDR3 amino acids: CASSYFGPQGGKNIQYF. The CDR3, as DNA: TGTGCCAGCAGTTACTTCGGGCCCCAGGGAGGGAAAAACATTCAGTACTTC.

This clonotype has a handful of counts. The CDR3 DNA is TGTGCCATCAGTGATGTGGATACGCAGTATTTT. Translating it yields CAISDVDTQYF. The rearrangement links TRBV10-3 to TRBJ2-3; D gene unclear. CDR3 size: 11 residues. Trimming stripped 3 bases from V and 6 bases from J, with 4 bases between. Germline assignment: CDR1 ENHRY and CDR2 SYGVKD.

The rearrangement links TRBV24-1 to TRBJ2-1, with a tentative D call TRBD2 (5 bases). This CDR3 contains 15 residues. V lost 2 bases, J lost 5 bases, and 12 bases lay in between. The germline gives CDR1 KGHDR, CDR2 SFDVKD. CDR3 sequence (DNA): TGTGCCACCAGTGATTCTAGGGAGACACACAATGAGCAGTTCTTC. Translation gives CATSDSRETHNEQFF.

The gene calls are TRBV4-1 and TRBJ2-5; D perhaps matches TRBD2 (6 bases). The germline V and J ends were trimmed by 0 bases and 4 bases, with 18 bases remaining between them. Germline V gene sequence: CDR1 MGHRA, CDR2 YSYEKL. This CDR3 is 17 amino acids long. The CDR3 DNA reads as TGCGCCAGCAGCCAAGATCATGGACGGGAGAGGCCAGAGACCCAGTACTTC. Amino acid sequence: CASSQDHGRERPETQYF.

This clonotype has at least ten counts. The genes are TRBV12-3 or TRBV12-4 and TRBJ2-7; D is ambiguous. Trimming took 3 bases from V and 1 from J, leaving 4 bases between them. The CDR3 sequence is 12 residues long. The CDR3 DNA reads as TGTGCCAGCAGTTTCCGTTCCTACGAGCAGTACTTC. This encodes CASSFRSYEQYF.

This clonotype was counted ten times or more. This chain links TRBV24-1 with TRBJ2-1, with TRBD2 matching 12 bases. Per the germline V gene, CDR1 is KGHDR and CDR2 is SFDVKD. The ends lost 9 bases at V and 6 bases at J; junction bases unmatched: 2. CDR3 length: 13 amino acids. The CDR3 DNA follows: TGTGCCACCGGACTAGCGGGAATCAATGAGCAGTTCTTC. Protein: CATGLAGINEQFF.

CDR3 residues: CASSRDRGRRQPQHF. CDR3 DNA: TGTGCCAGCAGTCGGGACAGGGGGCGTCGTCAGCCCCAGCATTTT. The rearrangement uses TRBV6-5 and TRBJ1-5, with 12 bases identical to TRBD1. The length of the CDR3 is 15 residues. Germline V gene lookup returns CDR1 MNHEY and CDR2 SVGAGI. Trimming took 5 bases from V and 6 from J; bases not matched to a gene: 5.